This T cell receptor (beta chain) was retrieved from a study of CD8 T cells in ankylosing spondylitis. The study's findings and limits: Researchers reportedly found disease-linked clones significantly enriched in matched ankylosing spondylitis synovial fluid.

In the case of this clonotype: Its target is unknown.

The CDR3 is made up of 13 amino acids. V lost 5 bases to trimming and J lost 6 bases, with 12 bases between them. Preparation of TCR beta libraries was done by quantitative 5'-RACE with molecular barcodes. TCRdb analysed the 5' RACE reads with MiXCR anew, one entry per CDR3 protein. The sample lists about 160,000 distinct CDR3 sequences; about 18% were seen once. The TCR sequence derives from a male donor with ankylosing spondylitis or in good health (not recorded which). The sample comprised blood, either unsorted or a sorted T cell fraction (not recorded which). The chain is built from TRBV12-3 or TRBV12-4 and TRBJ2-3; D possibly matches TRBD1 or TRBD2 (5 bases each). The CDR3 loop is CASSSRDGDTQYF. CDR3 bases: TGTGCCAGCAGTAGCCGGGACGGGGATACGCAGTATTTT.